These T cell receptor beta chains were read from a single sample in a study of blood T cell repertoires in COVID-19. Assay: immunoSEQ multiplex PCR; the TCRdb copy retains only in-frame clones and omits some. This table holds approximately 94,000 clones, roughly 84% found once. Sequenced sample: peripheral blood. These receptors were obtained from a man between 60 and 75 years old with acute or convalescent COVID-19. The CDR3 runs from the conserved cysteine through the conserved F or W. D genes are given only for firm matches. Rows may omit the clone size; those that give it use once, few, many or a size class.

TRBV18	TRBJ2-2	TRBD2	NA	TGTGCCAGCTCACCGGAGAGGAGCGGGGGGTCCACCGGGGAGCTGTTTTTT	CASSPERSGGSTGELFF
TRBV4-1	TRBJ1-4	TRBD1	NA	TGCGCCAGCAGCCAAGGGACAGGGAACGAAAAACTGTTTTTT	CASSQGTGNEKLFF
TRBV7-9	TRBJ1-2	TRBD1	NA	TGTGCCAGCAGCTTAGCACCGGGACAGGGCTATGGCTACACCTTC	CASSLAPGQGYGYTF
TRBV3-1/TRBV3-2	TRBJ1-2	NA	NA	TGTGCCAGCAGCCAAGATTGGTTCCGCGGTTACACCTTC	CASSQDWFRGYTF
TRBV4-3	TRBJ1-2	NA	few	TGCGCCAGCAGCCAAGCGTGGGACACCGATTATGGCTACACCTTC	CASSQAWDTDYGYTF
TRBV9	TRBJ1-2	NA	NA	TGTGCCAGCAGCGTAGATGCGGGAGATTACTATGGCTACACCTTC	CASSVDAGDYYGYTF
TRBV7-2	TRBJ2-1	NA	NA	TGTGCCAGCAGCCAAACAACGGGGGTACATGAGCAGTTCTTC	CASSQTTGVHEQFF
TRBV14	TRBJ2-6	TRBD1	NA	TGTGCCAGCACCTCTAGAGGACAGGGGTTCTCTGGGGCCAACGTCCCGACTTTC	CASTSRGQGFSGANVPTF
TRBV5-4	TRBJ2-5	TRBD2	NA	TGTGCCAGCAGCTACCGGGGGGAAGAGACCCAGTACTTC	CASSYRGEETQYF
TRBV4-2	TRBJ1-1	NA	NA	TGTGCCAGCAGCCGGGACACAAACACTGAAGCTTTCTTT	CASSRDTNTEAFF
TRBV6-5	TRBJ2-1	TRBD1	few	TGTGCCAGCAGGATTGGACAGGGTTTTTCCAATGAGCAGTTCTTC	CASRIGQGFSNEQFF
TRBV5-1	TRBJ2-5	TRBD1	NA	TGCGCTTCTAGAATCGGACAGGCCGAAGAGACCCAGTACTTC	CASRIGQAEETQYF
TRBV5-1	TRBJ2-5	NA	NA	TGCGCCAGCAGCGGCCGCCCCAGGGGAGGGGAGACCCAGTACTTC	CASSGRPRGGETQYF
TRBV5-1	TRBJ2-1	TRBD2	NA	TGCGCCAGCAGCCCGGGACTAGCGGGGGCCCCCCGGACGAGGGGCAATGAGCAGTTCTTC	CASSPGLAGAPRTRGNEQFF
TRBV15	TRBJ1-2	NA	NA	TGTGCCACCAGCAGAGGCGGCTTGGGAGCCCGCGGAGGCTACACCTTC	CATSRGGLGARGGYTF
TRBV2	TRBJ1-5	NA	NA	TGTGCCAGCAGGGGAGATTATCAGCCCCAGCATTTT	CASRGDYQPQHF
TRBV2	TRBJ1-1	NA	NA	TGTGCCAGCAGTGAAGCGTTAGGGGGGAACACTGAAGCTTTCTTT	CASSEALGGNTEAFF
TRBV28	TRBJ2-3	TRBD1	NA	TGTGCCAGCAGTCCTCCGGGACAGGGGGGAGATACGCAGTATTTT	CASSPPGQGGDTQYF
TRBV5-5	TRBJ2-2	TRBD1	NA	TGTGCCAGCAGCTTGGTGGACAGGGCCAGCGGGGAGCTGTTTTTT	CASSLVDRASGELFF
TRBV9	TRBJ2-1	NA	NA	TGTGCCAGCAGCGTTTCCAATTGGGAGGGGGGTAGAGCTGGAAGGTCCTACAATGAGCAGTTCTTC	CASSVSNWEGGRAGRSYNEQFF
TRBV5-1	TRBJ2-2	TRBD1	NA	TGCGCCAGCAGCCAAGGGACAGGGGGCACCGGGGAGCTGTTTTTT	CASSQGTGGTGELFF
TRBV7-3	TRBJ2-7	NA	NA	TGTGCCAGCAGCCCCCCCGGGGGTGGCCCCTACGAGCAGTACTTC	CASSPPGGGPYEQYF
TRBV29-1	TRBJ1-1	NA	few	TGCAGCGGGGCAGCGGGGTTAAACACTGAAGCTTTCTTT	CSGAAGLNTEAFF
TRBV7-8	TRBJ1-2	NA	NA	TGTGCCAGCAGCCCGGAGGGGAGGTATGGCTACACCTTC	CASSPEGRYGYTF
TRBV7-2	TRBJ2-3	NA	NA	TGTGCCAGCAGCTTTCGAGAAACGGGGGGCGGCACAGATACGCAGTATTTT	CASSFRETGGGTDTQYF
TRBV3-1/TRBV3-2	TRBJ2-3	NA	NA	TGTGCCAGCAGCCAAGTTCTCCAGCGGGGCACAGATACGCAGTATTTT	CASSQVLQRGTDTQYF
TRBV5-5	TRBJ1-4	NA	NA	TGTGCCAGCAGCCGTCAGTCCTCAACTAATGAAAAACTGTTTTTT	CASSRQSSTNEKLFF
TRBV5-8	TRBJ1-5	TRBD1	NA	TGTGCCAGCAGCTTGGGGGACAGGAGTAATCAGCCCCAGCATTTT	CASSLGDRSNQPQHF
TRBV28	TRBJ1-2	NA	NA	TGTGCCAGCAGTTTTGCAGGGAACCTCTATGGCTACACCTTC	CASSFAGNLYGYTF
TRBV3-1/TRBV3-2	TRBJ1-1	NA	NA	TGTGCCAGCAGCCCCAGACAGCTGAACACTGAAGCTTTCTTT	CASSPRQLNTEAFF
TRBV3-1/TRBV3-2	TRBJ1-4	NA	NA	TGTGCCAGCAGTCGCGTTTTTTTTCAGGGGACTGAAAAACTGTTTTTT	CASSRVFFQGTEKLFF
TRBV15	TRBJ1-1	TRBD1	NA	TGTGCCACCAGCCCGACAGGGCGGAACACTGAAGCTTTCTTT	CATSPTGRNTEAFF
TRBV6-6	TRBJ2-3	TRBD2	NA	TGTGCCAGCGGAACTAGCGGGGGGTCAGATACGCAGTATTTT	CASGTSGGSDTQYF
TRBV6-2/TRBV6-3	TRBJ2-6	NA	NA	TGTGCCAGCAGTTTCATAACAGTCTCTGGGGCCAACGTCCTGACTTTC	CASSFITVSGANVLTF
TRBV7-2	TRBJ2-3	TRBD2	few	TGTGCCAGCAGCTTAAGTCTTAGCGGGGTTATCACAGATACGCAGTATTTT	CASSLSLSGVITDTQYF
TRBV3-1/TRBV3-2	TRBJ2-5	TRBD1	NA	TGTGCCAGCAGCCGACAGGGGCAAGAGACCCAGTACTTC	CASSRQGQETQYF
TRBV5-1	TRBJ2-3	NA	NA	TGCGCCAGCAGCTTCAGTGGAGGGTCCGGTTGGCAGTATTTT	CASSFSGGSGWQYF
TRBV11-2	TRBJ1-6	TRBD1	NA	TGTGCCAGCAGGCGCCCGGGACAGGGGCGGGGGTCACCCCTCCACTTT	CASRRPGQGRGSPLHF
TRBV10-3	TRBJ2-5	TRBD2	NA	TGTGCCATCAGGGAGCGGGGGGGTGTGGAAGAGACCCAGTACTTC	CAIRERGGVEETQYF
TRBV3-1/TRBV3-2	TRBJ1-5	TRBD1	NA	TGTGCCAGCAGCCAGGGGGCCGGGACAGGGAATCAGCCCCAGCATTTT	CASSQGAGTGNQPQHF
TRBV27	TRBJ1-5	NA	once	TGTGCCAGCAGCCCCGGGGGATATAGCAATCAGCCCCAGCATTTT	CASSPGGYSNQPQHF
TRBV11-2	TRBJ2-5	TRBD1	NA	TGTGCCAGCAGCTCGGGACAGGCCTGGCAAGAGACCCAGTACTTC	CASSSGQAWQETQYF
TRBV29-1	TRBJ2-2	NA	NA	TGCAGCGTTGCAATACAGCAGAACACCGGGGAGCTGTTTTTT	CSVAIQQNTGELFF
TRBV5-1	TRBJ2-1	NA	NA	TGCGCCAGCAGCTCGGCGGGTCAAGAGCAGTTCTTC	CASSSAGQEQFF
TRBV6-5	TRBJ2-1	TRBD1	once	TGTGCCAGCAGTTACGGGACAGGGGCCTACAATGAGCAGTTCTTC	CASSYGTGAYNEQFF
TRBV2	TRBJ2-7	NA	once	TGTGCCAGCAGTGTGGACAGATTCTCCTACGAGCAGTACTTC	CASSVDRFSYEQYF
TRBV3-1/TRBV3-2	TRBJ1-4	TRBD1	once	TGTGCCAGCAGCCCGGAAACAGGGGCCCTTAATGAAAAACTGTTTTTT	CASSPETGALNEKLFF
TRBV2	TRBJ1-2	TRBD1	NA	TGTGCCAGCAGTGTAACAGGGGACTCTGGCTACACCTTC	CASSVTGDSGYTF